This TCR beta chain was recorded in a study of human T cells and chemical hapten exposure. Study-wide context: The study lasted around 24 weeks, and patients were dosed weekly with diphenylcyclopropenone on the scalp throughout. TCR yields per sample varied, mainly owing to small pooled library volume differences.

At least ten counts were recorded for this clonotype. Antigen: not known. CDR3 length: 15 amino acids. The germline CDR1 and CDR2 sequences are KGHDR and SFDVKD. V gave up 7 bases and J gave up 3 bases; unmatched junction bases: 6. Time point noted: pre-sensitization, week 0. The treatment denotes: therapeutic diphenylcyclopropenone sensitization with weekly scalp DPC. Original handling: 95,638 TCRs per sample was the median, with a range of 23,224 to 690,600. TCRdb redid the calling of the RACE reads with MiXCR, one entry per CDR3 protein. TCRdb's processing, not the authors' own work, is the source of the V and J calls. The profile covers about 61,000 distinct CDR3 sequences, with 6.5% to 8.5% appearing a single time and roughly 1.7% taken by the ten largest. General study points: The donor cohort had alopecia, so its immune response may not match that of healthy people.

V gene TRBV24-1 combines with J gene TRBJ2-2; 8 bases are shared with TRBD1. The material sequenced was whole blood, taken in connection with sensitization to the hapten diphenylcyclopropenone (DPC). The TCR was taken from a woman in her twenties or thirties with alopecia areata. Some clones in this sample may be carry-over from other donors' samples. The CDR3 DNA follows: TGTGCCACCAGCCAGGGGGCGCGTGACACCGGGGAGCTGTTTTTT. Its protein product is CATSQGARDTGELFF.